The present entry profiles one TCR beta chain with its context. What it recognizes is unknown. The data stem from a study of T-cell memory formation after mild COVID-19. Turning to the study itself: Most TCR clusters belonged to a single donor.

It was 5'RACE with constant-segment primers that produced the TCR alpha and TCR beta cDNA libraries, which carried sample barcodes and UMIs. TCRdb analysed the 5' RACE reads with MiXCR anew, one entry per CDR3 protein. The sample carries 150,000 or so distinct CDR3 sequences, 25% to 40% recorded once. Germline V gene sequence: CDR1 KGHDR, CDR2 SFDVKD. The V gene lost 1 base and the J gene lost 1 base, with 11 bases spanning the gap. The CDR3 contains 16 residues. General observations from the study: There were some responding clones in pre-infection memory, which suggested that cross-reactive memory had joined. SARS-CoV-2 specificity of second-wave clones peaking day 37 was unconfirmed.

The clonotype comes from an adult woman who had mild COVID-19 (a few samples of this study predate the infection). Cell type and time point are not known. The sequenced material came from PBMCs or a T cell subset sorted from them (not recorded which). This sequence joins TRBV24-1 and TRBJ2-3; D possibly corresponds to TRBD2 (6 bases). CDR3 sequence: CATSDFPGTGTDTQYF. The DNA of the CDR3 is TGTGCCACCAGTGATTTTCCCGGGACTGGCACAGATACGCAGTATTTT.